Below are 22 T cell receptor beta chains sequenced from a single sample in a study of CD8 T cells in Susac syndrome. After extraction with the RNeasy kit, 0.5 to 1 ug of the RNA was reverse transcribed using random hexamers. In TCRdb, the immunoSEQ multiplex PCR reads were re-called with MiXCR into one record per CDR3 protein. The profile shows 300,000 to 350,000 distinct CDR3 sequences, 92% of them singletons. Source material: CD4+ T cells from PBMCs. The receptors come from a human donor with multiple sclerosis.

The chain links TRBV20-1 to TRBJ2-7, with 10 bases identical to TRBD2. Germline CDR1 and CDR2: DFQATT and SNEGSKA (reference sequence). The CDR3 covers 15 residues. The trim removed 0 bases at V and 2 bases at J, leaving 4 bases unmatched. Here the CDR3 DNA reads TGCAGTGCTAGAGATATCCTAGCGGGAGCCTACGAGCAGTACTTC. This sequence encodes CSARDILAGAYEQYF.

CDR3 residues: CASSPPDGGGYTF. The CDR3 DNA sequence: TGTGCCAGCAGCCCACCGGACGGCGGTGGCTACACCTTC. This sequence joins TRBV5-4 and TRBJ1-2; D uncertain. V was clipped by 4 bases and J by 7 bases, with 14 bases between them. The germline gives CDR1 SGHNT, CDR2 YYREEE (reference sequence). The CDR3 extends over 13 amino acids.

This sequence joins TRBV19 and TRBJ2-2, with 10 bases that match TRBD1. J lost 7 bases, V lost 4 bases, and 6 bases had no gene match. Germline V gene data show CDR1 as LNHDA and CDR2 as SQIVND (reference sequence). The CDR3 runs 15 residues. CDR3 amino acids: CASSTPGTGVGELFF. The DNA for the CDR3 is TGTGCCAGTAGTACCCCCGGGACAGGGGTCGGGGAGCTGTTTTTT.

This clonotype occurred once. V and J are TRBV20-1 and TRBJ2-5; possibly TRBD2 for D (7 bases). The length of the CDR3 is 13 residues. Between the trimmed V and J ends, which lost 5 bases and 1 base, there was a span of 11 bases. Germline-derived CDR1 and CDR2 are DFQATT and SNEGSKA (reference sequence). CDR3 in amino acids: CSAPRGAQETQYF. As DNA, the CDR3 is TGCAGTGCTCCACGGGGGGCCCAAGAGACCCAGTACTTC.

The chain recombines TRBV7-2 with TRBJ2-3; D tentatively fits TRBD1 or TRBD2 (5 bases each). The V and J ends lost 6 bases and 0 bases respectively, with 16 bases between them. Germline loops: CDR1 SGHTA, CDR2 FQGNSA. This CDR3 region has 16 residues. CDR3 sequence: CASRRRSGPSTDTQYF. The CDR3 DNA is TGTGCCAGCAGAAGACGATCGGGACCCAGCACAGATACGCAGTATTTT.

The J gene is TRBJ1-1, the V gene TRBV7-8; D uncertain. V lost 2 bases and J lost 6, with 19 bases in between. The germline V gene has CDR1 SGHVS and CDR2 FQNEAQ. CDR3 length: 16 amino acids. This chain's CDR3 is CASSLFAPSVGAEAFF. For the CDR3, the DNA is TGTGCCAGCAGCTTATTTGCGCCCTCTGTTGGGGCTGAAGCTTTCTTT.

The chain uses TRBV14 and TRBJ2-1, with D maybe TRBD2 (6 bases). This CDR3 has 17 residues. Trimming left V 4 bases short and J 8 bases short, with 24 bases between. The germline V gene encodes CDR1 SGHDN and CDR2 FVKESK. CDR3 nucleotide sequence: TGTGCCAGCAGCCCGAGACTAGGACCGAGTGCGAGGGATGAGCAGTTCTTC. It translates to CASSPRLGPSARDEQFF. The variable domain in full, completed from reference TRBV14 and TRBJ2-1, reads EAGVTQFPSHSVIEKGQTVTLRCDPISGHDNLYWYRRVMGKEIKFLLHFVKESKQDESGMPNNRFLAERTGGTYSTLKVQPAELEDSGVYFCASSPRLGPSARDEQFFGPGTRLTVL.

There are a few counts of this clonotype. In DNA, the CDR3 is TGTGCCAGCAGCCAAGCGATTAGGGTTGGGGAGACCCAGTACTTC. It translates to CASSQAIRVGETQYF. This chain uses TRBV3-1 with TRBJ2-5, with no clear D. Trimming removed 1 base from V and 5 bases from J, with 14 bases in between. The CDR3 has 15 amino acids. Germline CDR1 reads LGHDT; CDR2 reads YNNKEL (reference sequence).

J is TRBJ2-2 and V is TRBV7-2; D tentatively fits TRBD1 or TRBD2 (5 bases each). Between the trimmed V and J ends, which lost 4 bases and 7 bases, there was a span of 13 bases. Germline V lookup: CDR1 SGHTA, CDR2 FQGNSA. This CDR3 is built from 14 residues. The DNA of the CDR3 is TGTGCCAGCAGCTCCATCGGGACGGGCGGGGAGCTGTTTTTT. This encodes CASSSIGTGGELFF.

V is TRBV30 and J is TRBJ1-5; no reliable D call. This CDR3 region has 14 residues. CDR1 and CDR2 from the germline V gene are GTSNPN and SVGIG (reference sequence). Trimming left V 2 bases short and J 5 bases short, with 13 bases between. This CDR3 reads CAWSSASGYQPQHF. The CDR3 bases are TGTGCCTGGAGTTCGGCCTCAGGATATCAGCCCCAGCATTTT.

The chain recombines TRBV6-6 with TRBJ2-3; maybe TRBD2 (6 bases). The V gene's germline CDR1 is MNHNY and CDR2 SVGAGI (reference sequence). V lost 6 bases and J lost 8, with 15 bases in between. CDR3 length: 13 residues. The CDR3 is CASSEARGGTQYF. CDR3 DNA sequence: TGTGCCAGCAGCGAGGCAAGGGGAGGTACGCAGTATTTT.

J is TRBJ1-4 and V is TRBV20-1; 8 positions agree with TRBD1. J lost 8 bases, V lost 2 bases, and 7 bases had no gene match. Germline-derived CDR1 and CDR2 are DFQATT and SNEGSKA (reference sequence). The CDR3 contains 14 residues. The CDR3 region has the DNA TGCAGTGCTAGACAGACAGGGGTTCGCGAAAAACTGTTTTTT. Protein sequence: CSARQTGVREKLFF.

The V call is TRBV19, the J call TRBJ2-2, with D perhaps TRBD1 (6 bases). CDR1 LNHDA and CDR2 SQIVND come from the germline V gene (reference sequence). V lost 10 bases, J lost 7 bases, and 13 bases lay in between. The CDR3 has 12 residues. The CDR3 here is CATRQASGELFF. CDR3 DNA sequence: TGTGCCACAAGACAGGCCAGCGGGGAGCTGTTTTTT. Combining the CDR3 with reference TRBV19 and TRBJ2-2 gives the whole variable domain DGGITQSPKYLFRKEGQNVTLSCEQNLNHDAMYWYRQDPGQGLRLIYYSQIVNDFQKGDIAEGYSVSREKKESFPLTVTSAQKNPTAFYLCATRQASGELFFGEGSRLTVL.

The V call is TRBV29-1, the J call TRBJ1-1; no definite D call. The CDR3 loop spans 12 amino acids. Deletions cut 7 bases from V and 0 bases from J, with 9 bases between. CDR1 is SQVTM, CDR2 ANQGSEA, per germline. CDR3 nucleotide sequence: TGCAGCGCCCGGGCCATGAACACTGAAGCTTTCTTT. The encoded protein is CSARAMNTEAFF. Filled out from reference TRBV29-1 and TRBJ1-1, the complete variable domain reads SAVISQKPSRDICQRGTSLTIQCQVDSQVTMMFWYRQQPGQSLTLIATANQGSEATYESGFVIDKFPISRPNLTFSTLTVSNMSPEDSSIYLCSARAMNTEAFFGQGTRLTVV.

The rearrangement links TRBV12-3 or TRBV12-4 to TRBJ2-1, with D unclear. This CDR3 is built from 15 residues. Trimming shortened V by 0 bases and J by 5 bases, and 11 bases separated the two germline ends. The CDR3 sequence is CASSLAGGTHNEQFF. CDR3 bases: TGTGCCAGCAGTTTAGCTGGTGGTACCCACAATGAGCAGTTCTTC.

The V call is TRBV12-3 or TRBV12-4, the J call TRBJ1-1; no firm D call. The CDR3 length is 14 residues. Between the trimmed V and J ends, which lost 3 bases and 14 bases, there was a span of 22 bases. The chain's CDR3 is CASSFSTVSENVFF. For the CDR3, the DNA is TGTGCCAGCAGTTTTTCCACCGTTTCGGAGAACGTGTTCTTT.

The rearrangement links TRBV29-1 to TRBJ2-1, with D perhaps matching TRBD2 (5 bases). Trimming cost V 8 bases and J 5 bases, with 19 bases left between them. The CDR3 contains 14 residues. The germline gives CDR1 SQVTM, CDR2 ANQGSEA. The CDR3 nucleotides read TGCAGCTCAGGTAGGGTCCTAGCAGACAATGAGCAGTTCTTC. Its protein product is CSSGRVLADNEQFF.

The chain joins TRBV18 to TRBJ2-1, with D maybe TRBD2 (7 bases). The germline V gene has CDR1 KGHSH and CDR2 LQKENI. The CDR3 covers 15 residues. V lost 6 bases to trimming and J lost 3 bases, with 15 bases between them. The CDR3 region has the DNA TGTGCCAGCTCCAAGGGGGGGGCCCTCTACAATGAGCAGTTCTTC. It is translated as CASSKGGALYNEQFF.

The chain uses TRBV12-3 or TRBV12-4 and TRBJ2-7; TRBD1 matches 8 bases. The V segment lost 1 base and the J segment 5 bases; nucleotides outside the gene matches: 7. The CDR3 consists of 15 residues. This CDR3 reads CASSLGRTGWNEQYF. The CDR3 DNA reads as TGTGCCAGCAGTTTAGGTAGGACAGGGTGGAACGAGCAGTACTTC.

CDR3 DNA sequence: TGTGCCAGCAGCTTAGGTTCGGTTGATTCTGAGACCCAGTACTTC. The encoded protein is CASSLGSVDSETQYF. The chain uses TRBV7-2 and TRBJ2-5; no clear D. The CDR3 consists of 15 residues. Germline lookup yields CDR1 SGHTA and CDR2 FQGNSA. Trimming removed 1 base at V and 5 bases at J, with 14 bases between.

J is TRBJ1-5 and V is TRBV6-4; 11 bases are a match to TRBD1. The CDR3 runs 16 residues. Losses at the gene ends were 9 bases for V and 0 bases for J; bases not matched to a gene: 7. Germline-derived CDR1 and CDR2 are MRHNA and SNTAGT. CDR3 bases: TGTGCCAGTCCGGGACAGGGGGTCCATAGCAATCAGCCCCAGCATTTT. Translation: CASPGQGVHSNQPQHF.

The chain couples TRBV12-3 or TRBV12-4 to TRBJ2-1; the D gene is possibly TRBD2 (5 bases). CDR3 size: 15 residues. Trimming pared 4 bases from V and 3 bases from J, leaving 13 bases between. The DNA of the CDR3 is TGTGCCAGCAGTTGGACTCGATGGAACTACAATGAGCAGTTCTTC. Translated: CASSWTRWNYNEQFF.